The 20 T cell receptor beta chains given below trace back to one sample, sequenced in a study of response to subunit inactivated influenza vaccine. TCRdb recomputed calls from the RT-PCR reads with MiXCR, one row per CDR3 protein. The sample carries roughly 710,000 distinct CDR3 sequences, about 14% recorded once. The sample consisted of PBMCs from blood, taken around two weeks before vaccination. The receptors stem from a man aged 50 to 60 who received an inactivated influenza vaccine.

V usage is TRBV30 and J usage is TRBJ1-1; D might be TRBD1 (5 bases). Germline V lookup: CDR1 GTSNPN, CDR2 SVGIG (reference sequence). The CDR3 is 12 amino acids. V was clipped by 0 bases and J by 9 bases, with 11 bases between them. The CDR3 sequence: CAWSVGAGKAFF. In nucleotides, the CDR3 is TGTGCCTGGAGTGTAGGGGCCGGGAAAGCTTTCTTT.

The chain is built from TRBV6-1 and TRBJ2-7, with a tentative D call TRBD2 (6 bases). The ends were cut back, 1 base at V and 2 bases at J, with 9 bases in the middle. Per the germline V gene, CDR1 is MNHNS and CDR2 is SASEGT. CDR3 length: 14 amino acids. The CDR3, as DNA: TGTGCCAGCAGTGAAGGGGACTGGCCCTACGAGCAGTACTTC. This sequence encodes CASSEGDWPYEQYF.

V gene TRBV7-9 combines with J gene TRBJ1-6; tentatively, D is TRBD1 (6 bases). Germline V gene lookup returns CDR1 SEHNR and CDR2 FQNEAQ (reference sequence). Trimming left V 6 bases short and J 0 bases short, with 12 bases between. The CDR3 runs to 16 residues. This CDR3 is CASSFRGSSYNSPLHF. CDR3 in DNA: TGTGCCAGCAGTTTTAGGGGGAGCTCCTATAATTCACCCCTCCACTTT.

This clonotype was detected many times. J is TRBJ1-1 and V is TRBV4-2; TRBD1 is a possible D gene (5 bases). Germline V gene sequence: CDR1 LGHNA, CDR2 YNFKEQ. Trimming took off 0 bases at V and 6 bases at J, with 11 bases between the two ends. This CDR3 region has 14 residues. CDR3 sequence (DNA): TGTGCCAGCAGCCAAGACAGGGAAACGGCTGAAGCTTTCTTT. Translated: CASSQDRETAEAFF.

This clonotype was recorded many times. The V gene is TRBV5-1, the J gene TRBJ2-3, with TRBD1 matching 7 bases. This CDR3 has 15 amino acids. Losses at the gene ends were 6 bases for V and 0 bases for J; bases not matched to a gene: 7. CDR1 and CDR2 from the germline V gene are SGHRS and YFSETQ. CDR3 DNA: TGCGCCAGCAACACAGGGGCTGGTAGCACAGATACGCAGTATTTT. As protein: CASNTGAGSTDTQYF.

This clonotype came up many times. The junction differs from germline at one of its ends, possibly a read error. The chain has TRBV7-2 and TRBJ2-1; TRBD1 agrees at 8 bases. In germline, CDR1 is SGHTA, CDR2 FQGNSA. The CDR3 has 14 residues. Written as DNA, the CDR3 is TGTGCCAGCAGCGAAGTCCCCGAACCGGGACAGGAGTCCTTC. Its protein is CASSEVPEPGQESF.

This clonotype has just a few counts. The CDR3 protein is CASSYGRAITSEKLFF. For the CDR3, the DNA is TGTGCCAGCAGTTACGGACGGGCGATAACGAGCGAAAAACTGTTTTTT. The genes are TRBV6-5 and TRBJ1-4; D uncertain. The germline V gene has CDR1 MNHEY and CDR2 SVGAGI. This CDR3 region has 16 residues. The V gene lost 2 bases and the J gene lost 8 bases, with 18 bases spanning the gap.

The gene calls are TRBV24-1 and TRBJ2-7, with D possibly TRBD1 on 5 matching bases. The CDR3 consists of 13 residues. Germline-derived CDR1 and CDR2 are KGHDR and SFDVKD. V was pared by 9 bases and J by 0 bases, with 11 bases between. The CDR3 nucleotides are TGTGCCACCTCACCTGGGGCCTCCTACGAGCAGTACTTC. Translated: CATSPGASYEQYF.

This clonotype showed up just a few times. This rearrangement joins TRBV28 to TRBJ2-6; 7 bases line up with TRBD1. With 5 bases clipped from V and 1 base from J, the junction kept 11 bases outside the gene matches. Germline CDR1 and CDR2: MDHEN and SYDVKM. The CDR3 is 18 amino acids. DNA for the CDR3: TGTGCCAGCAGTCCCAGACAGGGCTTGTTATCTGGGGCCAACGTCCTGACTTTC. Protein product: CASSPRQGLLSGANVLTF.

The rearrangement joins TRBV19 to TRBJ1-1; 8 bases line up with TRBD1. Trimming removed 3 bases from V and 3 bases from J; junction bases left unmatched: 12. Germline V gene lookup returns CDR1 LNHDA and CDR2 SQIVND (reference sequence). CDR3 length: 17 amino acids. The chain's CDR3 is CASSIGADREFDTEAFF. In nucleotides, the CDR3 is TGTGCCAGTAGTATTGGAGCGGACAGGGAGTTTGACACTGAAGCTTTCTTT.

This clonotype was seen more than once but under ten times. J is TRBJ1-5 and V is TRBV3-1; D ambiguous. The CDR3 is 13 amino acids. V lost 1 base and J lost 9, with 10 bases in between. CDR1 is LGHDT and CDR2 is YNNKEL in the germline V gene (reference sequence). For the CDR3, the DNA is TGTGCCAGCAGCCAAGGGAGTATGGGGCCCCAGCATTTT. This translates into CASSQGSMGPQHF.

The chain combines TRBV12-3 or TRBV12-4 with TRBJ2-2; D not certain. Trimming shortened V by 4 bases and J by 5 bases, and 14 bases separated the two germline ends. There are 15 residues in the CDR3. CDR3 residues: CASSWNTLGTGELFF. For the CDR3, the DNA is TGTGCCAGCAGTTGGAACACCCTCGGGACCGGGGAGCTGTTTTTT.

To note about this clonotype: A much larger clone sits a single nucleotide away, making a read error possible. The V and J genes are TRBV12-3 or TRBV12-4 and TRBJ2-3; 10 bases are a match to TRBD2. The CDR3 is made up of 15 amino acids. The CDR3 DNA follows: TGTGCCAGCAGCGAAGCGGGGGGGAGCACAGATACGCAGGATTTT. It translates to CASSEAGGSTDTQDF.

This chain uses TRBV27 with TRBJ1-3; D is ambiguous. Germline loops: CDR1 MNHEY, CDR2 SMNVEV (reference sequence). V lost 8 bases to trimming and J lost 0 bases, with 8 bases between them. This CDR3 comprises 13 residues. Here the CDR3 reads CASRPISGNTIYF. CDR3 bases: TGTGCCAGCCGACCTATCTCTGGAAACACCATATATTTT.

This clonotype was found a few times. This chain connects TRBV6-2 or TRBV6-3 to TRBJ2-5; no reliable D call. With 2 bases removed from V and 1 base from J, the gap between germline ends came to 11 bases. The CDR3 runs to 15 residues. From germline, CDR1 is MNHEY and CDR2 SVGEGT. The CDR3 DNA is TGTGCCAGCAGTTACATGGACCGGGCCCAAGAGACCCAGTACTTC. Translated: CASSYMDRAQETQYF.

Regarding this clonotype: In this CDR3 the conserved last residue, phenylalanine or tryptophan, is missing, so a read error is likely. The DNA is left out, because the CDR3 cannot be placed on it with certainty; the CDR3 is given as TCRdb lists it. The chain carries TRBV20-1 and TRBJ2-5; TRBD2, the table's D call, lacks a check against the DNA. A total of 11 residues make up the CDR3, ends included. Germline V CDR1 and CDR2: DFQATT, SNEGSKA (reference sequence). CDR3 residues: CSARREDKEKI.

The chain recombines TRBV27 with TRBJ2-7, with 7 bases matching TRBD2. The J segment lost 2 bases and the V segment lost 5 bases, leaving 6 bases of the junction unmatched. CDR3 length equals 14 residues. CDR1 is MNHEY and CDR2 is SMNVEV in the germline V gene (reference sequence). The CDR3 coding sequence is TGTGCCAGCAGTCCAACTAGCGTACCCTACGAGCAGTACTTC. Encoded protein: CASSPTSVPYEQYF.

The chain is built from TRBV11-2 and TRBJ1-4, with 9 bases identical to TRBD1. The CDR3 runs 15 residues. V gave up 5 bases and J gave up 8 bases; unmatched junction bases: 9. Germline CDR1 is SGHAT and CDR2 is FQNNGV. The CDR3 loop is CASSPWRTGDEKLFF. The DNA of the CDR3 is TGTGCCAGCAGCCCATGGCGGACAGGGGACGAAAAACTGTTTTTT.

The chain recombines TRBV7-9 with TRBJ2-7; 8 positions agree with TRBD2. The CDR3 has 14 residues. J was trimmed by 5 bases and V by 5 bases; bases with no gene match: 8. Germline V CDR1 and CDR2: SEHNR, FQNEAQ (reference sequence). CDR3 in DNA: TGTGCCAGCAGCCCCGGGAGGGGGTTCGACGAGCAGTACTTC. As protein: CASSPGRGFDEQYF.

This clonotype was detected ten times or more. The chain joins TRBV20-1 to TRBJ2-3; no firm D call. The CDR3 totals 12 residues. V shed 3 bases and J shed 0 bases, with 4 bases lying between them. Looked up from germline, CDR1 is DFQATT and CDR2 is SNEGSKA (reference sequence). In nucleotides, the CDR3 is TGCAGTGCTAGCGGGAGCACAGATACGCAGTATTTT. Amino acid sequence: CSASGSTDTQYF.